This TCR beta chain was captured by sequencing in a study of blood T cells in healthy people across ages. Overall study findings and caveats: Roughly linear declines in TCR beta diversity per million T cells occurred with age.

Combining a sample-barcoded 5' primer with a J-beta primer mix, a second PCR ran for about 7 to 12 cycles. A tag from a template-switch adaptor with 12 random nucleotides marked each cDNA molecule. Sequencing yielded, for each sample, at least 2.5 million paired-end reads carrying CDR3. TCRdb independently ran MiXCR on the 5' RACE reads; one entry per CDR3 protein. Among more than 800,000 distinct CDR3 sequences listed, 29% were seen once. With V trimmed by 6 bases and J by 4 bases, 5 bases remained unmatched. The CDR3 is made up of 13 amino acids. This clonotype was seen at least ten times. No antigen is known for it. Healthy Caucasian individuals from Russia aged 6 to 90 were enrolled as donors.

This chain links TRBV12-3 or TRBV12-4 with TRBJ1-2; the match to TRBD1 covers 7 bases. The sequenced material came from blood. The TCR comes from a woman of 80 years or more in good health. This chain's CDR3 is CASSTGQIYGYTF. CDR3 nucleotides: TGTGCCAGCAGCACGGGACAGATCTATGGCTACACCTTC.